The next 5 T cell receptor beta chains were all read from a single sample in a study of T cells in Graves' hyperthyroidism and ophthalmopathy. RNA transcripts provided the source from which TCR beta CDR3 regions were amplified. The HTBI primer set was used in a first-round RT-PCR of the TCR CDR3. Each CDR3 protein gets one entry after TCRdb re-called the multiplex PCR reads with MiXCR. Seen here are approximately 600,000 distinct CDR3 sequences, about 16% observed once, and the top ten hold around 4%. The material sequenced was blood. These receptors originate from a woman in her twenties or thirties with Graves' hyperthyroidism.

This clonotype was seen ten or more times. The chain has TRBV2 and TRBJ1-2; D remains ambiguous. The germline V gene encodes CDR1 SNHLY and CDR2 FYNNEI. The CDR3 is made up of 13 amino acids. V lost 3 bases, J lost 3 bases, and 8 bases lay in between. CDR3: CASSEDGDYGYTF. Here the CDR3 DNA reads TGTGCCAGCAGTGAGGACGGCGACTATGGCTACACCTTC.

In this sample, this clonotype turned up many times. The V and J genes are TRBV13 and TRBJ2-1; 10 bases match TRBD2. The length of the CDR3 is 17 residues. The germline gives CDR1 PRHDT, CDR2 FYEKMQ (reference sequence). Losses at the gene ends were 5 bases for V and 6 bases for J; bases not matched to a gene: 13. The CDR3: CASSEQGLAGVGNEQFF. The CDR3 region has the DNA TGTGCCAGCAGCGAACAGGGGCTAGCGGGAGTTGGCAATGAGCAGTTCTTC.

The chain couples TRBV19 to TRBJ2-2, with 7 bases matching TRBD1. Germline V CDR1 and CDR2: LNHDA, SQIVND (reference sequence). V was clipped by 7 bases and J by 2 bases; unmatched bases: 7. The CDR3 consists of 15 residues. As DNA, the CDR3 is TGTGCCAGTACCCAGGGGGACAGAAACACCGGGGAGCTGTTTTTT. Translation gives CASTQGDRNTGELFF.

At least ten counts were recorded for this clonotype. V gene TRBV3-1 combines with J gene TRBJ2-1; 7 bases fit TRBD2. The CDR3 contains 16 residues. Trimming cost V 1 base and J 3 bases; bases outside gene matches: 6. Germline lookup yields CDR1 LGHDT and CDR2 YNNKEL (reference sequence). CDR3 residues: CASSQGAGENYNEQFF. The CDR3 DNA reads TGTGCCAGCAGCCAAGGGGCGGGAGAGAACTACAATGAGCAGTTCTTC.

This clonotype was recorded many times. The chain joins TRBV28 to TRBJ2-1, with a tentative D call TRBD1 (6 bases). The CDR3 has 15 residues. Germline V gives CDR1 MDHEN, CDR2 SYDVKM. Trimming removed 5 bases at V and 4 bases at J, with 15 bases between. This chain's CDR3 is CASSPPGVGYNEQFF. The CDR3 nucleotides are TGTGCCAGCAGTCCCCCAGGGGTGGGGTACAATGAGCAGTTCTTC.